A selection of T cell receptor beta chains follows, all from one sample in a study of blood T cell repertoires in COVID-19. Sequenced by immunoSEQ multiplex PCR; TCRdb stores in-frame clones only, minus some. The data show around 250,000 clones, approximately 85% seen once. The sample taken for sequencing was PBMCs or T cells enriched from blood (not recorded which). These receptors all come from a woman aged 45-59 years with acute COVID-19. CDR3s include the opening cysteine and the closing phenylalanine or tryptophan. Each record gives: V gene, J gene, clone size, D gene, CDR3 DNA, CDR3 protein. The D gene is left open where the match is weak. Clone size, where shown, is once, few, many, or a class for clones that have expanded.

V: TRBV10-3; J: TRBJ1-2; size: NA; D: NA; DNA: TGTGCCATCAGCCCGCAGGGGAATGGCTACACCTTC; CDR3: CAISPQGNGYTF
V: TRBV27; J: TRBJ1-2; size: NA; D: TRBD1; DNA: TGTGCCAGCAGTTCCACCGGGACAGGGAACTATGGCTACACCTTC; CDR3: CASSSTGTGNYGYTF
V: TRBV7-2; J: TRBJ1-2; size: once; D: NA; DNA: TGTGCCAGCAGCTTAATGGCAGGCTCTAACTATGGCTACACCTTC; CDR3: CASSLMAGSNYGYTF
V: TRBV3-1/TRBV3-2; J: TRBJ2-7; size: NA; D: NA; DNA: TGTGCCAGCAGCCAGATGCAGGGCCGGTACGAGCAGTACTTC; CDR3: CASSQMQGRYEQYF
V: TRBV7-6; J: TRBJ2-3; size: NA; D: NA; DNA: TGTGCCAGCAGCCGAGCCGCTCCGACTAGCACAGATACGCAGTATTTT; CDR3: CASSRAAPTSTDTQYF
V: TRBV10-1; J: TRBJ2-3; size: NA; D: NA; DNA: TGCGCCAGCAGAGAACTCGGACTCCCGCTCCTAAGCACAGATACGCAGTATTTT; CDR3: CASRELGLPLLSTDTQYF
V: TRBV7-3; J: TRBJ2-2; size: few; D: TRBD1; DNA: TGTGCCAGCAGCTTAACAGGGGGCAGGACCGGGGAGCTGTTTTTT; CDR3: CASSLTGGRTGELFF
V: TRBV11-3; J: TRBJ2-3; size: NA; D: NA; DNA: TGTGCCAGCAGCTTGGGCAGGGGAGCAGATACGCAGTATTTT; CDR3: CASSLGRGADTQYF
V: TRBV3-1/TRBV3-2; J: TRBJ2-7; size: NA; D: TRBD1; DNA: TGTGCCAGCAGCCAAGGGACAGGGAGTGTCTACGAGCAGTACTTC; CDR3: CASSQGTGSVYEQYF
V: TRBV7-2; J: TRBJ2-1; size: NA; D: NA; DNA: TGTGCCAGCAGCTTAGGGGGGCTCTACAATGAGCAGTTCTTC; CDR3: CASSLGGLYNEQFF
V: TRBV20-1; J: TRBJ1-1; size: NA; D: TRBD1; DNA: TGCAGTGCTAATGAAGGCTACGGGACAGCTGAAGCTTTCTTT; CDR3: CSANEGYGTAEAFF
V: TRBV3-1/TRBV3-2; J: TRBJ2-6; size: NA; D: NA; DNA: TGTGCCAGCAGCCCCAGACAGGTATCTGGGGCCAACGTCCTGACTTTC; CDR3: CASSPRQVSGANVLTF
V: TRBV6-2/TRBV6-3; J: TRBJ2-1; size: NA; D: TRBD2; DNA: TGTGCCAGCAGCTCGGCAGCTAGCGGGGGGTTTGAGCAGTTCTTC; CDR3: CASSSAASGGFEQFF
V: TRBV28; J: TRBJ1-1; size: NA; D: NA; DNA: TGTGCCAGCGATCGGACACCCAACACTGAAGCTTTCTTT; CDR3: CASDRTPNTEAFF
V: TRBV14; J: TRBJ1-4; size: NA; D: TRBD1; DNA: TGTGCCAGCAGCCAAGGTCAAGAAACCGGACAGGGGGGTAAACTGTTTTTT; CDR3: CASSQGQETGQGGKLFF
V: TRBV7-8; J: TRBJ2-7; size: NA; D: TRBD2; DNA: TGTGCCAGCAGCTTAGGGACCGGGGGGGCCTCCTACGAGCAGTACTTC; CDR3: CASSLGTGGASYEQYF
V: TRBV7-2; J: TRBJ2-2; size: once; D: NA; DNA: TGTGCCAGCGGAGGGGACTCTACCGGGGAGCTGTTTTTT; CDR3: CASGGDSTGELFF
V: TRBV9; J: TRBJ2-6; size: NA; D: TRBD1; DNA: TGTGCCAGCAGTTCCTCCGGGACAGGTGGGGCCAACGTCCTGACTTTC; CDR3: CASSSSGTGGANVLTF
V: TRBV5-6; J: TRBJ1-1; size: NA; D: NA; DNA: TGTGCCAGCAGCCCTACCGAGACTAAGAACACTGAAGCTTTCTTT; CDR3: CASSPTETKNTEAFF
V: TRBV6-2/TRBV6-3; J: TRBJ1-5; size: NA; D: TRBD1; DNA: TGTGCCAGCAGTTACGAGACAGAAGGGGGCCAGCCCCAGCATTTT; CDR3: CASSYETEGGQPQHF
V: TRBV28; J: TRBJ1-5; size: NA; D: TRBD1; DNA: TGTGCCAGCAGTCCCTCCCATTTCAGGGGGCTTCATCAGCCCCAGCATTTT; CDR3: CASSPSHFRGLHQPQHF
V: TRBV6-2/TRBV6-3; J: TRBJ2-7; size: NA; D: NA; DNA: TGTGCCAGCAGTAATATCCCAGGGGATAGGTCCTACGAGCAGTACTTC; CDR3: CASSNIPGDRSYEQYF
V: TRBV19; J: TRBJ1-3; size: NA; D: NA; DNA: TGTGCCAGTAGTACCTCCGGGACATCAGGAAACACCATATATTTT; CDR3: CASSTSGTSGNTIYF
V: TRBV6-5; J: TRBJ2-1; size: NA; D: NA; DNA: TGTGCCAGCAGTTTTACAGGACAGATTTACAATGAGCAGTTCTTC; CDR3: CASSFTGQIYNEQFF
V: TRBV6-5; J: TRBJ1-2; size: few; D: NA; DNA: TGTGCCAGCAGTTACACTCGAAGGGGGAGCTACACCTTC; CDR3: CASSYTRRGSYTF
V: TRBV9; J: TRBJ1-5; size: NA; D: NA; DNA: TGTGCCAGCAGCGCGGGGAGGGGTGACAGGTATAGCAATCAGCCCCAGCATTTT; CDR3: CASSAGRGDRYSNQPQHF
V: TRBV2; J: TRBJ1-1; size: NA; D: NA; DNA: TGTGCCAGCAGTGAAGGGCTTAAAAACACTGAAGCTTTCTTT; CDR3: CASSEGLKNTEAFF
V: TRBV5-1; J: TRBJ1-3; size: NA; D: TRBD1; DNA: TGCGCCAGCAGCGAGGGACAGGCTAGAAACACCATATATTTT; CDR3: CASSEGQARNTIYF
V: TRBV29-1; J: TRBJ2-7; size: NA; D: TRBD1; DNA: TGCAGCGTTGAGGGCGGGGACAGGGGGGACCACGAGCAGTACTTC; CDR3: CSVEGGDRGDHEQYF
V: TRBV29-1; J: TRBJ1-3; size: NA; D: NA; DNA: TGCAGCGTTAAGATCCACGGCTCTGGAAACACCATATATTTT; CDR3: CSVKIHGSGNTIYF
V: TRBV6-5; J: TRBJ1-1; size: NA; D: TRBD1; DNA: TGTGCCAGCAGTTTCCAACAGGGGGCTAGGGCTGAAGCTTTCTTT; CDR3: CASSFQQGARAEAFF
V: TRBV4-1; J: TRBJ1-5; size: NA; D: TRBD1; DNA: TGCGCCAGCAGCCGGGGTGGACAGGGCAATCAGCCCCAGCATTTT; CDR3: CASSRGGQGNQPQHF
V: TRBV9; J: TRBJ1-4; size: NA; D: NA; DNA: TGTGCCAGCAGCCAGGGGTATATGGATGAAAAACTGTTTTTT; CDR3: CASSQGYMDEKLFF
V: TRBV7-9; J: TRBJ1-5; size: NA; D: TRBD1; DNA: TGTGCCAGCAGCTTAGCGCGGGGGACAGGGAATCAGCCCCAGCATTTT; CDR3: CASSLARGTGNQPQHF
V: TRBV18; J: TRBJ1-6; size: NA; D: NA; DNA: TGTGCCAGCTCACCGCAGGTCGGTAATTCACCCCTCCACTTT; CDR3: CASSPQVGNSPLHF
V: TRBV7-9; J: TRBJ1-1; size: NA; D: NA; DNA: TGTGCCAGCAGCCCGAGCGGGTTCGGCACTGAAGCTTTCTTT; CDR3: CASSPSGFGTEAFF
V: TRBV5-1; J: TRBJ2-3; size: NA; D: NA; DNA: TGCGCCAGCAGCTTGGGCGGGATACCAGATACGCAGTATTTT; CDR3: CASSLGGIPDTQYF
V: TRBV12-3/TRBV12-4; J: TRBJ2-1; size: NA; D: NA; DNA: TGTGCCAGCAGTCTCCGACTTTACAATGAGCAGTTCTTC; CDR3: CASSLRLYNEQFF
V: TRBV7-8; J: TRBJ2-3; size: few; D: TRBD1; DNA: TGTGCCAGCAGCTTACGGGACAGGGGCTTAGGCACAGATACGCAGTATTTT; CDR3: CASSLRDRGLGTDTQYF
V: TRBV7-3; J: TRBJ2-5; size: NA; D: NA; DNA: TGTGCCAGCAGCCCACGGTCGGGCGGGCAAGAGACCCAGTACTTC; CDR3: CASSPRSGGQETQYF
V: TRBV5-1; J: TRBJ1-2; size: NA; D: NA; DNA: TGCGCCAGCAGCTTGGACGGGACAACACGTGGCTATGGCTACACCTTC; CDR3: CASSLDGTTRGYGYTF
V: TRBV5-4; J: TRBJ1-1; size: NA; D: NA; DNA: TGTGCCAGCAGCCTCGGATCAGGTGGGAACACTGAAGCTTTCTTT; CDR3: CASSLGSGGNTEAFF
V: TRBV4-1; J: TRBJ2-5; size: NA; D: TRBD2; DNA: TGCGCCAGCAGCCAACCCCCACTAGCGGGGTTGGAGACCCAGTACTTC; CDR3: CASSQPPLAGLETQYF
V: TRBV7-8; J: TRBJ1-6; size: NA; D: NA; DNA: TGTGCCAGCAGATACCTCGACAGTAATAATTCACCCCTCCACTTT; CDR3: CASRYLDSNNSPLHF
V: TRBV6-4; J: TRBJ1-6; size: once; D: NA; DNA: TGTGCCAGCAGTGACGAACAGGGCTCACCCCTCCACTTT; CDR3: CASSDEQGSPLHF
V: TRBV3-1/TRBV3-2; J: TRBJ1-5; size: NA; D: NA; DNA: TGTGCCAGCAGCCAAGGGCAGGGTGGTAGTCAGCCCCAGCATTTT; CDR3: CASSQGQGGSQPQHF
V: TRBV10-3; J: TRBJ2-2; size: NA; D: NA; DNA: TGTGCCATCAGTGTAGGGGGGGGCCTCGGGAGGACCGGGGAGCTGTTTTTT; CDR3: CAISVGGGLGRTGELFF
V: TRBV18; J: TRBJ1-1; size: once; D: NA; DNA: TGTGCCAGCTCACCGTCGGTGCAGGGGTCGGGTTGGGCTTTCTTT; CDR3: CASSPSVQGSGWAFF
V: TRBV14; J: TRBJ1-1; size: once; D: NA; DNA: TGTGCCAGCAGCCAAGCCAGGATGGGGGGAGGGACTGAAGCTTTCTTT; CDR3: CASSQARMGGGTEAFF
V: TRBV4-1; J: TRBJ2-3; size: NA; D: TRBD2; DNA: TGCGCCAGCAGCCAAGAAGGGACTAGCGGGGGTACGCAGTATTTT; CDR3: CASSQEGTSGGTQYF
V: TRBV7-8; J: TRBJ1-2; size: few; D: NA; DNA: TGTGCCAGCAGCCCTAAGGGGGACGGCTACACCTTC; CDR3: CASSPKGDGYTF
V: TRBV4-1; J: TRBJ1-6; size: NA; D: NA; DNA: TGCGCCAGCAGCCAAGACCAGGGATTTGGTTCACCCCTCCACTTT; CDR3: CASSQDQGFGSPLHF
V: TRBV15; J: TRBJ2-7; size: NA; D: NA; DNA: TGTGCCACCAGCAGAGATCAAGGGAGCTCCTACGAGCAGTACTTC; CDR3: CATSRDQGSSYEQYF
V: TRBV5-1; J: TRBJ1-2; size: NA; D: NA; DNA: TGCGCCAGCAGCATCCAGGGGTCCGACTATGGCTACACCTTC; CDR3: CASSIQGSDYGYTF
V: TRBV15; J: TRBJ1-2; size: NA; D: NA; DNA: TGTGCCACCAGCAGAGATACTCGGGTTCTGAACTATGGCTACACCTTC; CDR3: CATSRDTRVLNYGYTF
V: TRBV19; J: TRBJ2-5; size: NA; D: TRBD2; DNA: TGTGCCAGTAGTCGGCGAGGGGAGGGCCCCCAAGAGACCCAGTACTTC; CDR3: CASSRRGEGPQETQYF
V: TRBV7-9; J: TRBJ1-4; size: NA; D: NA; DNA: TGTGCCAGCAGCTTATTGCAGGGGCTATCAACTAATGAAAAACTGTTTTTT; CDR3: CASSLLQGLSTNEKLFF
V: TRBV4-3; J: TRBJ1-6; size: NA; D: NA; DNA: TGCGCCAGCACCACCACAAGCGTTAGTGGTAATTCACCCCTCCACTTT; CDR3: CASTTTSVSGNSPLHF
V: TRBV25-1; J: TRBJ1-4; size: NA; D: NA; DNA: TGTGCCAGCAGTGAATGGCCCCCGACAGAGGTCCTTAATGAAAAACTGTTTTTT; CDR3: CASSEWPPTEVLNEKLFF
V: TRBV30; J: TRBJ1-5; size: NA; D: NA; DNA: TGTGCCTGGAGTGTGCAGGCCAATCAGCCCCAGCATTTT; CDR3: CAWSVQANQPQHF